This T cell receptor (beta chain) was identified during a study of identifying expanded T cells in peripheral blood. Collection occurred without any documented infections or immune events in donors. The study, taken as a whole, reports: Variance in clone template counts between roughly two-week samples significantly increased with total template count across all healthy donors. Differentially abundant clones: roughly 1.2 between replicates, 16.4 at around 2 weeks, around 20 at four.

In regard to this clone: Its antigen remains unidentified.

The germline V gene has CDR1 MNHEY and CDR2 SMNVEV (reference sequence). The CDR3 has 15 residues. V lost 7 bases, J lost 4 bases, and 10 bases stayed unmatched. Data came from immunoSEQ multiplex PCR; TCRdb stores just in-frame clones and leaves some out. The sample has around 94,000 clones; about 85% are singletons. The chain has TRBV27 and TRBJ1-1; TRBD1 agrees at 9 bases. The clonotype was recovered from a person between 18 and 70 years old in good health. The sample consisted of blood. The CDR3: CASIKIGQGPTEAFF. DNA of the CDR3: TGTGCCAGCATTAAGATCGGACAGGGGCCCACTGAAGCTTTCTTT.